This T cell receptor beta chain is drawn from a study of spatial heterogeneity in lung cancer. The CDR3 length is 16 residues. J lost 5 bases, V lost 4 bases, and 10 bases had no gene match. In germline, CDR1 is LGHNA, CDR2 YNFKEQ. This clonotype rates as medium-sized. This beta chain is an unintended read in a library built for alpha chains; its size means little. Time point here: sample taken at primary tumor resection. The study sequenced unsorted whole RNA from tumor, nontumor lung or frozen PBMC. Each CDR3 protein is one row after TCRdb ran MiXCR on the 5' RACE reads. The sample has about 14,000 distinct CDR3 sequences, roughly 5.2% seen once.

The TCR comes from a human donor with early-stage non-small cell lung cancer. The material sequenced was lung tumor tissue, taken at surgery. The V gene is TRBV4-2, the J gene TRBJ2-1; 8 bases map to TRBD2. CDR3: CASSLDPGTRDNEQFF. CDR3 nucleotide sequence: TGTGCCAGCAGCCTAGACCCCGGGACTAGAGACAATGAGCAGTTCTTC.